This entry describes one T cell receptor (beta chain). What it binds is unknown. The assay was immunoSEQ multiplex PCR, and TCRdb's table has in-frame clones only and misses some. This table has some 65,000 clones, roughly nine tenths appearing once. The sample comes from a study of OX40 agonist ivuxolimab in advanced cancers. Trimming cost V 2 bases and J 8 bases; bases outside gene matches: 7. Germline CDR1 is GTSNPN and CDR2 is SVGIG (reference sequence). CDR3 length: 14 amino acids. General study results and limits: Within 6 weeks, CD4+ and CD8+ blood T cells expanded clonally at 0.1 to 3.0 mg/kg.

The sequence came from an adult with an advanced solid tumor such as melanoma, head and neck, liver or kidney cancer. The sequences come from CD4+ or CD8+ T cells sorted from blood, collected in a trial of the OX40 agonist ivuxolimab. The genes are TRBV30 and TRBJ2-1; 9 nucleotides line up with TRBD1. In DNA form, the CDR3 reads TGTGCCTGGAGTCCCCGAACAGGGGGCTATGAGCAGTTCTTC. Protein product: CAWSPRTGGYEQFF.